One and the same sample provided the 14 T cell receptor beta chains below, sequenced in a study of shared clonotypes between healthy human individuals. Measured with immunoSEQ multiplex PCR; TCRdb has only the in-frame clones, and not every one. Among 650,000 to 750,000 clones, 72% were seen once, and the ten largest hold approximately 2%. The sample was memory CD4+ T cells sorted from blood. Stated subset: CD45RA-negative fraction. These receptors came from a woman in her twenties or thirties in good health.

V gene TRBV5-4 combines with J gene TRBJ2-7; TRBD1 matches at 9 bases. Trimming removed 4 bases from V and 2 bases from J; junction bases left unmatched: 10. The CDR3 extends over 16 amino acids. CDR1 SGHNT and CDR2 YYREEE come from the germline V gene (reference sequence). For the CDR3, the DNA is TGTGCCAGCAGCGATCCGGGACAGGGTTGGCCCTACGAGCAGTACTTC. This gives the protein CASSDPGQGWPYEQYF. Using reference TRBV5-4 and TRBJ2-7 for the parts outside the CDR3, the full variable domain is ETGVTQSPTHLIKTRGQQVTLRCSSQSGHNTVSWYQQALGQGPQFIFQYYREEENGRGNFPPRFSGLQFPNYSSELNVNALELDDSALYLCASSDPGQGWPYEQYFGPGTRLTVT.

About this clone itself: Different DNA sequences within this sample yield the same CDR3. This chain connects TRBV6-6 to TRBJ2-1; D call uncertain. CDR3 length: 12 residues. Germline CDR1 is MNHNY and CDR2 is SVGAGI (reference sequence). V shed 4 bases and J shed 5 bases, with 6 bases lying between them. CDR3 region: CASSSINNEQFF. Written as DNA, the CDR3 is TGTGCCAGCAGTTCCATTAACAATGAGCAGTTCTTC.

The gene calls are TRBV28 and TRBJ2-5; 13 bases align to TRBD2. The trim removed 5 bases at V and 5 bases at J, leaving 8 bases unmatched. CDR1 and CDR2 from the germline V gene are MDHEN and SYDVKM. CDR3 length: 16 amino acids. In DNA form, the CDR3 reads TGTGCCAGCAGTCCACGGACTAGCGGGAGTTGGGAGACCCAGTACTTC. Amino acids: CASSPRTSGSWETQYF.

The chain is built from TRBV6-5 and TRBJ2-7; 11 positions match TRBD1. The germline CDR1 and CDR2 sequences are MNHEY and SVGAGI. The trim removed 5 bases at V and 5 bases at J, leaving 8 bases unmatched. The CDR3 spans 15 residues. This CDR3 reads CASSNLRTGGHEQYF. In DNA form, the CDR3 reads TGTGCCAGCAGTAACCTCAGGACAGGGGGCCACGAGCAGTACTTC.

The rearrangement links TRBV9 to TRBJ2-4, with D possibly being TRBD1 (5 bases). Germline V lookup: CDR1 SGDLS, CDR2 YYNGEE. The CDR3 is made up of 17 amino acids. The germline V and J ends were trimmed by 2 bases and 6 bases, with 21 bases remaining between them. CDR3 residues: CASSVGKRTTGPNIQYF. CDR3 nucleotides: TGTGCCAGCAGCGTTGGAAAAAGGACAACGGGTCCAAACATTCAGTACTTC.

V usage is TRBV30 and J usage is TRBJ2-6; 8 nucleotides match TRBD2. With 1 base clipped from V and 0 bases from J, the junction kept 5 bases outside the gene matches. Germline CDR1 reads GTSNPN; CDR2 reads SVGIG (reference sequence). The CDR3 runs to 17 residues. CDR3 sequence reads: CAWSEASGFSGANVLTF. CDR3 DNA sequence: TGTGCCTGGAGTGAAGCTAGCGGGTTCTCTGGGGCCAACGTCCTGACTTTC.

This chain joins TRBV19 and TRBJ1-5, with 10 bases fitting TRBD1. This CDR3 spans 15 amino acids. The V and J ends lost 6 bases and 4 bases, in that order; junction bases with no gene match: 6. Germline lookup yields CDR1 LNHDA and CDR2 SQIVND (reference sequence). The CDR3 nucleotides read TGTGCCAGTAGACCGACGGACAGGGGGAATCAGCCCCAGCATTTT. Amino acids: CASRPTDRGNQPQHF.

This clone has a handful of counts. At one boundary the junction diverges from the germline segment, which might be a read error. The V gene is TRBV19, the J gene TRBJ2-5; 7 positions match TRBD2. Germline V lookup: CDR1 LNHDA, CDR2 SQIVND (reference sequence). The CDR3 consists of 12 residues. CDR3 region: CASSIAGESQYF. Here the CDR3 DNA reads TGTGCCAGTAGTATTGCGGGGGAGAGCCAGTACTTC.

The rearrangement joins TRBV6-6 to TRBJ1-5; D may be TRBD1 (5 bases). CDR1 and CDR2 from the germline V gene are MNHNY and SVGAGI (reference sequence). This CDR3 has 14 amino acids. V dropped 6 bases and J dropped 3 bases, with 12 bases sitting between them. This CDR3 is CASRYRIPNQPQHF. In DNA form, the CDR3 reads TGTGCCAGCAGATACAGGATTCCCAATCAGCCCCAGCATTTT.

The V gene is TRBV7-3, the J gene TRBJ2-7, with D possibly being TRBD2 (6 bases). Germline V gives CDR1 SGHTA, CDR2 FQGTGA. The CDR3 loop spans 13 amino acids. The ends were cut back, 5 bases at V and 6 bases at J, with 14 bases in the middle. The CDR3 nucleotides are TGTGCCAGCAGCCCGGTAGGGCGGGGCGAGCAGTACTTC. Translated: CASSPVGRGEQYF. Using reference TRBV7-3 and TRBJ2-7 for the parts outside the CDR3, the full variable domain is GAGVSQTPSNKVTEKGKYVELRCDPISGHTALYWYRQSLGQGPEFLIYFQGTGAADDSGLPNDRFFAVRPEGSVSTLKIQRTERGDSAVYLCASSPVGRGEQYFGPGTRLTVT.

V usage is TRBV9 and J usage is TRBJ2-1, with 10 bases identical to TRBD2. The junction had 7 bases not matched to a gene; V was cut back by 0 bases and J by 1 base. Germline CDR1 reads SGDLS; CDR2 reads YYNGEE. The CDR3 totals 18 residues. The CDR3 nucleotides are TGTGCCAGCAGCGTAGGTGGGGCTAGCGGGGGTTCCTACAATGAGCAGTTCTTC. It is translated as CASSVGGASGGSYNEQFF.

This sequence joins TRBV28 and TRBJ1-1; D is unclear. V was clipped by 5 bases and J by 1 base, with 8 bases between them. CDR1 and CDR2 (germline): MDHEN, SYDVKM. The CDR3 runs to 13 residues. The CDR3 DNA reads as TGTGCCAGCAGTACCACAGAGAACACTGAAGCTTTCTTT. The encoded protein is CASSTTENTEAFF. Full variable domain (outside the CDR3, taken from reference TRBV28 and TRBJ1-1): DVKVTQSSRYLVKRTGEKVFLECVQDMDHENMFWYRQDPGLGLRLIYFSYDVKMKEKGDIPEGYSVSREKKERFSLILESASTNQTSMYLCASSTTENTEAFFGQGTRLTVV.

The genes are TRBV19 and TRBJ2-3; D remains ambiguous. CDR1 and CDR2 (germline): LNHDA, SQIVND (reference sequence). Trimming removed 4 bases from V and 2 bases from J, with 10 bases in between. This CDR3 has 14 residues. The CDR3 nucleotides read TGTGCCAGTAGTAGGGTGCTCGACACAGATACGCAGTATTTT. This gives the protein CASSRVLDTDTQYF.

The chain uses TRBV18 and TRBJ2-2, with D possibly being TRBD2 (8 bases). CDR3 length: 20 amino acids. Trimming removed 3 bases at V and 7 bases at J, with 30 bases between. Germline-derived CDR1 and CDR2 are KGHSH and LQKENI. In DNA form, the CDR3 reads TGTGCCAGCTCACCGCGACAGGGCCAACGACTAGCGAGTTTAATCGGGGAGCTGTTTTTT. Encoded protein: CASSPRQGQRLASLIGELFF.